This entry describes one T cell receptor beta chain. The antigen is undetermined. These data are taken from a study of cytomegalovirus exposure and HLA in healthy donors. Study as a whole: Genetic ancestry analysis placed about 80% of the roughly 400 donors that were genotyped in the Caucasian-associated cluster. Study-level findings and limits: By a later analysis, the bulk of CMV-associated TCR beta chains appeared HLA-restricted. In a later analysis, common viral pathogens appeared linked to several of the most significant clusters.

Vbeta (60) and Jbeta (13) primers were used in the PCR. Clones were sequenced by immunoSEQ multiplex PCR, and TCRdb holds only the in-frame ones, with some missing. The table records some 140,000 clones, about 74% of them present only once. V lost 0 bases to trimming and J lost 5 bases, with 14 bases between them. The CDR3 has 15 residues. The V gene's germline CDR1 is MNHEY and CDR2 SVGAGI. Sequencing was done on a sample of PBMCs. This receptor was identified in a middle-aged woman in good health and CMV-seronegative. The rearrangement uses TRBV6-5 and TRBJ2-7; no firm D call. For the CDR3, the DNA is TGTGCCAGCAGTTACTCCGGCAGGAACGTCGACGAGCAGTACTTC. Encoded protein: CASSYSGRNVDEQYF.